This passage covers 29 T cell receptor beta chains from one sample sequenced in a study of T-cell reconstitution after alpha-beta-depleted transplantation in children. Preparation of the TCRbeta library involved a method that used unique molecular identifiers. TCRdb fed the PCR reads into MiXCR, producing one record per CDR3 protein. The sample shows about 540,000 distinct CDR3 sequences, around 27% of them seen only once. Sequenced material: PBMCs, taken before TCRalphabeta/CD19-depleted stem cell transplant. The receptor set was obtained from a boy under two years old with Wiskott-Aldrich syndrome, due to receive a stem cell transplant.

This clonotype occurred a few times. The chain combines TRBV5-1 with TRBJ2-7; 9 positions match TRBD2. The junction had 12 bases not matched to a gene; V was cut back by 4 bases and J by 10 bases. CDR3 length: 14 amino acids. From germline, CDR1 is SGHRS and CDR2 YFSETQ. CDR3 protein: CASSPGIAGVSQYF. The CDR3, as DNA: TGCGCCAGCAGCCCCGGGATAGCGGGAGTTTCTCAGTACTTC. The entire variable domain, with the rest obtained from reference TRBV5-1 and TRBJ2-7, is as follows: KAGVTQTPRYLIKTRGQQVTLSCSPISGHRSVSWYQQTPGQGLQFLFEYFSETQRNKGNFPGRFSGRQFSNSRSEMNVSTLELGDSALYLCASSPGIAGVSQYFGPGTRLTVT.

This clonotype was seen more than once but under ten times. V usage is TRBV29-1 and J usage is TRBJ2-7, with 7 nucleotides matching TRBD1. The germline V gene encodes CDR1 SQVTM and CDR2 ANQGSEA. With 6 bases clipped from V and 3 bases from J, the junction kept 8 bases outside the gene matches. The CDR3 covers 13 residues. The CDR3 nucleotides read TGCAGCGTCGTTAGGGGACAGCGCTACGAGCAGTACTTC. It encodes CSVVRGQRYEQYF.

This clonotype was counted between two and nine times. The rearrangement links TRBV6-5 to TRBJ1-4; no clear D. V lost 6 bases, J lost 4 bases, and 12 bases lay in between. The CDR3 runs to 14 residues. Germline V gene lookup returns CDR1 MNHEY and CDR2 SVGAGI. CDR3 amino acids: CASRRGQSNEKLFF. CDR3 sequence (DNA): TGTGCCAGCAGACGCGGGCAGAGTAATGAAAAACTGTTTTTT.

This clonotype was counted between two and nine times. The J gene is TRBJ2-6, the V gene TRBV6-5; D remains ambiguous. Germline-derived CDR1 and CDR2 are MNHEY and SVGAGI. Trimming took off 3 bases at V and 1 base at J, with 4 bases between the two ends. There are 14 residues in the CDR3. CDR3 sequence (DNA): TGTGCCAGCAGTTATAGATCTGGGGCCAACGTCCTGACTTTC. Translated: CASSYRSGANVLTF.

The V gene is TRBV3-1, the J gene TRBJ2-1; the match to TRBD1 covers 10 bases. Per the germline V gene, CDR1 is LGHDT and CDR2 is YNNKEL (reference sequence). The length of the CDR3 is 15 residues. Trimming removed 6 bases from V and 6 bases from J; junction bases left unmatched: 8. The CDR3 DNA reads TGTGCCAGCAGGGTCGCCGGGACAGGGGTCAATGAGCAGTTCTTC. This sequence encodes CASRVAGTGVNEQFF.

This clonotype was observed a handful of times. The rearrangement uses TRBV7-2 and TRBJ2-5; 7 bases are shared with TRBD2. The length of the CDR3 is 16 residues. Germline CDR1 is SGHTA and CDR2 is FQGNSA. Trimming at V came to 6 bases and at J to 2 bases, leaving 12 bases not matched to a gene. In DNA form, the CDR3 reads TGTGCCAGCAGTTACAATTCGCTAGCGGCACAAGAGACCCAGTACTTC. Translating it yields CASSYNSLAAQETQYF.

This clonotype has only a few counts. DNA of the CDR3: TGTGCCAGCAGTCTAGGGTTAGCACTAGCGGACACCGGGGAGCTGTTTTTT. It yields the protein CASSLGLALADTGELFF. The V and J genes are TRBV12-3 or TRBV12-4 and TRBJ2-2; 8 positions match TRBD2. This CDR3 contains 17 residues. The trim removed 5 bases at V and 3 bases at J, leaving 11 bases unmatched.

This clonotype turned up a few times. The chain uses TRBV29-1 and TRBJ2-5; no firm D call. The germline gives CDR1 SQVTM, CDR2 ANQGSEA. Trimming shortened V by 3 bases and J by 3 bases, and 11 bases separated the two germline ends. CDR3 length equals 13 residues. The CDR3 region is CSVDLGFEETQYF. DNA of the CDR3: TGCAGCGTTGATCTGGGGTTTGAAGAGACCCAGTACTTC.

This CDR3 reads CASSQEIGRSGANVLTF. CDR3 in DNA: TGCGCCAGCAGCCAAGAGATTGGACGCTCTGGGGCCAACGTCCTGACTTTC. The gene calls are TRBV4-1 and TRBJ2-6; D gene unclear. CDR3 length equals 17 residues. Germline V lookup: CDR1 MGHRA, CDR2 YSYEKL. V was shortened by 0 bases and J by 0 bases, with 9 bases between the two germline ends.

Only a few counts were recorded for this clonotype. The chain carries TRBV12-3 or TRBV12-4 and TRBJ2-1; 10 bases align to TRBD2. V shed 7 bases, J shed 8 bases, and the junction held 23 bases outside the gene matches. CDR3 size: 19 residues. Written as DNA, the CDR3 is TGTGCCAGCATATCGGCCCGAGCGGGAGGGCCCTCGGGTAGAGATGAGCAGTTCTTC. It codes for CASISARAGGPSGRDEQFF.

This clonotype was seen more than once but under ten times. The J gene is TRBJ2-1, the V gene TRBV29-1; 7 bases agree with TRBD2. Per germline, CDR1 SQVTM and CDR2 ANQGSEA. The trim removed 7 bases at V and 3 bases at J, leaving 9 bases unmatched. The CDR3 runs 14 residues. The CDR3 here is CSGGREFFYNEQFF. In nucleotides, the CDR3 is TGCAGCGGCGGGCGGGAGTTTTTCTACAATGAGCAGTTCTTC.

V and J are TRBV30 and TRBJ2-7; D unclear. The V gene lost 1 base and the J gene lost 10 bases, with 14 bases spanning the gap. From germline, CDR1 is GTSNPN and CDR2 SVGIG (reference sequence). The CDR3 loop spans 12 amino acids. CDR3 amino acids: CAWSATSELQYF. CDR3 sequence (DNA): TGTGCCTGGAGTGCGACCTCAGAGCTTCAGTACTTC. Together with reference TRBV30 and TRBJ2-7, the CDR3 gives the full variable domain: SQTIHQWPATLVQPVGSPLSLECTVEGTSNPNLYWYRQAAGRGLQLLFYSVGIGQISSEVPQNLSASRPQDRQFILSSKKLLLSDSGFYLCAWSATSELQYFGPGTRLTVT.

The chain has TRBV19 and TRBJ1-5; D is ambiguous. Deletions cut 6 bases from V and 3 bases from J, with 9 bases between. Germline CDR1 reads LNHDA; CDR2 reads SQIVND (reference sequence). The CDR3 consists of 13 residues. The CDR3 is CASRRSDNQPQHF. DNA for the CDR3: TGTGCCAGTAGACGCAGTGACAATCAGCCCCAGCATTTT.

This clonotype was counted a few times. The chain uses TRBV9 and TRBJ2-1, with D perhaps TRBD1 or TRBD2 (5 bases each). Trimming shortened V by 4 bases and J by 6 bases, and 14 bases separated the two germline ends. Germline values: CDR1 SGDLS, CDR2 YYNGEE. CDR3 size: 14 residues. The CDR3 bases are TGTGCCAGCAGCTTGGGGGAAAGGTTCAATGAGCAGTTCTTC. Its protein product is CASSLGERFNEQFF.

This clonotype showed up just a few times. The CDR3 region has the DNA TGCGCCAGCAGCCTATTGGGGAAGGAGACCCAGTACTTC. Protein product: CASSLLGKETQYF. The V gene is TRBV5-1, the J gene TRBJ2-5, with D unresolved. The CDR3 has 13 amino acids. The ends were cut back, 4 bases at V and 5 bases at J, with 12 bases in the middle. Germline V gives CDR1 SGHRS, CDR2 YFSETQ.

In its sample, this clonotype was seen a few times. V gene TRBV5-1 combines with J gene TRBJ1-1; 11 nucleotides match TRBD1. This CDR3 is built from 14 residues. The germline gives CDR1 SGHRS, CDR2 YFSETQ. V gave up 4 bases and J gave up 7 bases; unmatched junction bases: 6. The CDR3: CASSSGQGAGEAFF. In DNA form, the CDR3 reads TGCGCCAGCAGCAGCGGACAGGGGGCTGGTGAAGCTTTCTTT. Looking up the rest from reference TRBV5-1 and TRBJ1-1 gives the full variable domain: KAGVTQTPRYLIKTRGQQVTLSCSPISGHRSVSWYQQTPGQGLQFLFEYFSETQRNKGNFPGRFSGRQFSNSRSEMNVSTLELGDSALYLCASSSGQGAGEAFFGQGTRLTVV.

The V gene is TRBV7-2, the J gene TRBJ1-5, with 7 bases matching TRBD1. The CDR3 covers 16 residues. The trim removed 5 bases at V and 2 bases at J, leaving 9 bases unmatched. Germline V gives CDR1 SGHTA, CDR2 FQGNSA. The DNA of the CDR3 is TGTGCCAGCAGCCTGGACAGGCCTGGGGGCAATCAGCCCCAGCATTTT. As protein: CASSLDRPGGNQPQHF.

This clonotype was counted between two and nine times. J is TRBJ1-5 and V is TRBV2, with D possibly matching TRBD1 (5 bases). This CDR3 is built from 14 residues. V lost 3 bases to trimming and J lost 3 bases, with 9 bases between them. Looked up from germline, CDR1 is SNHLY and CDR2 is FYNNEI. The CDR3 reads CASSDPGPNQPQHF. DNA of the CDR3: TGTGCCAGCAGTGATCCGGGACCCAATCAGCCCCAGCATTTT.

This clonotype has just a few counts. This rearrangement joins TRBV7-2 to TRBJ1-4; D is possibly TRBD1 (6 bases). CDR1 is SGHTA and CDR2 is FQGNSA in the germline V gene. V dropped 5 bases and J dropped 5 bases, with 18 bases sitting between them. This CDR3 is 16 amino acids long. The CDR3 protein is CASSPSTGWGNEKLFF. For the CDR3, the DNA is TGTGCCAGCAGCCCCTCCACAGGGTGGGGGAATGAAAAACTGTTTTTT.

The rearrangement uses TRBV4-1 and TRBJ2-1; D call uncertain. Trimming pared 4 bases from V and 0 bases from J, leaving 13 bases between. CDR3 length: 16 amino acids. Germline V gives CDR1 MGHRA, CDR2 YSYEKL. As DNA, the CDR3 is TGCGCCAGCAGCCCGATAGGACGGCTCTCCTACAATGAGCAGTTCTTC. Its protein product is CASSPIGRLSYNEQFF.

V is TRBV27 and J is TRBJ2-4, with TRBD1 matching over 8 bases. Trimming cost V 6 bases and J 2 bases; bases outside gene matches: 6. Germline V gene data show CDR1 as MNHEY and CDR2 as SMNVEV (reference sequence). This CDR3 is 15 amino acids long. Here the CDR3 reads CASRKRQGSKNIQYF. The CDR3 DNA is TGTGCCAGCAGGAAACGACAGGGGTCCAAAAACATTCAGTACTTC.

The chain has TRBV3-1 and TRBJ2-1; 14 positions agree with TRBD2. The CDR3 is made up of 18 amino acids. Germline V gene data show CDR1 as LGHDT and CDR2 as YNNKEL (reference sequence). Losses at the gene ends were 5 bases for V and 6 bases for J; bases not matched to a gene: 12. The CDR3, as DNA: TGTGCCAGCAGCTCGTCAAGACTAGCGGGAGGGTTTGTCAATGAGCAGTTCTTC. Translated: CASSSSRLAGGFVNEQFF.

This clonotype has a handful of counts. The rearrangement joins TRBV29-1 to TRBJ2-1; 8 bases line up with TRBD2. V shed 7 bases and J 9 bases; nucleotides not matched to a gene: 8. This CDR3 contains 12 residues. CDR1 SQVTM and CDR2 ANQGSEA come from the germline V gene. CDR3 bases: TGCAGCGCCCGGACTAGCCGGGGTGAGCAGTTCTTC. Amino acid sequence: CSARTSRGEQFF.

This chain connects TRBV29-1 to TRBJ1-5; maybe TRBD1 (5 bases). V was pared by 4 bases and J by 1 base, with 11 bases between. This CDR3 has 14 residues. Germline loops: CDR1 SQVTM, CDR2 ANQGSEA. CDR3 region: CSVASGGSNQPQHF. Written as DNA, the CDR3 is TGCAGCGTTGCCTCCGGGGGGAGCAATCAGCCCCAGCATTTT.

The chain joins TRBV4-1 to TRBJ2-7; D call uncertain. Germline CDR1 and CDR2: MGHRA and YSYEKL. The CDR3 is made up of 17 amino acids. V lost 0 bases and J lost 8, with 23 bases in between. CDR3 sequence (DNA): TGCGCCAGCAGCCAAGATCGAGTAAGCCCGACCCGCCAGCAGCAGTACTTC. Translation: CASSQDRVSPTRQQQYF.

This clonotype turned up a few times. The rearrangement uses TRBV18 and TRBJ2-7; D is ambiguous. V lost 2 bases, J lost 3 bases, and 8 bases lay in between. Germline V lookup: CDR1 KGHSH, CDR2 LQKENI. This CDR3 is built from 13 residues. Written as DNA, the CDR3 is TGTGCCAGCTCACCATCCGGGTTCTACGAGCAGTACTTC. Its translation: CASSPSGFYEQYF.

This clonotype has just a few counts. The rearrangement uses TRBV15 and TRBJ1-1; D is ambiguous. Trimming shortened V by 8 bases and J by 1 base, and 14 bases separated the two germline ends. The CDR3 runs 14 residues. From germline, CDR1 is LNHNV and CDR2 YYDKDF (reference sequence). CDR3 coding DNA: TGTGCCACCGGTAAACAGCCTCAGAACACTGAAGCTTTCTTT. The encoded protein is CATGKQPQNTEAFF.

This chain connects TRBV2 to TRBJ2-7, with a weak D call TRBD1 (6 bases). Germline V gives CDR1 SNHLY, CDR2 FYNNEI. V lost 2 bases and J lost 3, with 11 bases in between. This CDR3 comprises 14 residues. Written as DNA, the CDR3 is TGTGCCAGCAGTGAACGGGACATCCGCTACGAGCAGTACTTC. Translating gives CASSERDIRYEQYF.

The V call is TRBV24-1, the J call TRBJ2-7, with D tentatively TRBD2 (7 bases). Trimming removed 4 bases from V and 5 bases from J, with 17 bases in between. CDR1 KGHDR and CDR2 SFDVKD come from the germline V gene. The CDR3 extends over 15 amino acids. CDR3 sequence reads: CATSDPTRGGNEQYF. As DNA, the CDR3 is TGTGCCACCAGTGACCCGACACGCGGGGGCAACGAGCAGTACTTC.